The T cell receptor beta chain under discussion was sequenced for a study of post-analysis software for immune sequencing data. Points from the study as a whole: TRBV segments more frequent in patients than in controls numbered about 5 and included TRBV5-6, TRBV5-1 and TRBV20-1. Controls showed significantly higher normalized Chao1 diversity than did multiple sclerosis patients.

Included in the TCR beta cDNA libraries were unique molecular identifiers. MiXCR, run by TCRdb on the PCR reads, gives a single entry per CDR3 protein. The sample carries approximately 730,000 distinct CDR3 sequences, 30% recorded once. A note on this clonotype: What it binds is unknown. A much larger clone is a single base away; this may be a read error.

The CDR3 has 15 amino acids. CDR1 is DFQATT, CDR2 SNEGSKA, per germline (reference sequence). The germline V and J ends were trimmed by 3 bases and 3 bases, with 18 bases remaining between them. The chain joins TRBV20-1 to TRBJ2-7; D call uncertain. The TCR originated in a girl between 10 and 17 years old with multiple sclerosis. Sequencing used blood. The CDR3 protein is CSARVVGMSFYEQYF. In DNA form, the CDR3 reads TGCAGTGCTAGGGTAGTGGGGATGAGCTTCTACGAGCAGTACTTC.